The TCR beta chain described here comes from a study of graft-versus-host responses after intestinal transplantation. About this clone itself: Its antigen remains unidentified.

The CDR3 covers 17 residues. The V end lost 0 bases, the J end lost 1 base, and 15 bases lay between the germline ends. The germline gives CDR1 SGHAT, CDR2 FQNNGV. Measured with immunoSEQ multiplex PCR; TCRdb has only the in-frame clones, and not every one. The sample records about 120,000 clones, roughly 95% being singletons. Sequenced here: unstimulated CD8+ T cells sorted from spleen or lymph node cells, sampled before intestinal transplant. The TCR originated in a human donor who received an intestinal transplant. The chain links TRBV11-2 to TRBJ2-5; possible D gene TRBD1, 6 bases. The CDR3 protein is CASSLDRSQGPQETQYF. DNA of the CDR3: TGTGCCAGCAGCTTAGATAGGTCACAGGGACCCCAAGAGACCCAGTACTTC.